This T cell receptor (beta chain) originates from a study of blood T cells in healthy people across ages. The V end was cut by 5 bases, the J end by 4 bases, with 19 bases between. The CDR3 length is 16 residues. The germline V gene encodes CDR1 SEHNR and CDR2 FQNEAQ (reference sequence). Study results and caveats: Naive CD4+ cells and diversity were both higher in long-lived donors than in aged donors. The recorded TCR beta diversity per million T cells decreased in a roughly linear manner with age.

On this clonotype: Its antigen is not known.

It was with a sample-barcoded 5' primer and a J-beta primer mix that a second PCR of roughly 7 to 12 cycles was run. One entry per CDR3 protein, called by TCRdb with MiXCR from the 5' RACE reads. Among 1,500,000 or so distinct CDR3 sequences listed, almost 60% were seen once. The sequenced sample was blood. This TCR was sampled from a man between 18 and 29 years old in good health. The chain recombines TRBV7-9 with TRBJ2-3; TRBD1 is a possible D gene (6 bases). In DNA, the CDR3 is TGTGCCAGCAGCACACCCCTAGGGGGTTTCGCAGATACGCAGTATTTT. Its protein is CASSTPLGGFADTQYF.